The entry below describes one T cell receptor (beta chain). Antigen specificity is unknown. Clones were sequenced by immunoSEQ multiplex PCR, and TCRdb holds only the in-frame ones, with some missing. The sample yields approximately 280,000 clones, 80% to 90% seen once. These data originate in a study of cytomegalovirus exposure and HLA in healthy donors. Overall study: The approximately 120 validation repertoires, a later analysis reported, used the same platform as the 600 to 850 repertoires from the first cohort.

Notes on the study in general: Subsequent analysis revealed that first-cohort TCR clusters tended to co-occur in the roughly 120 validation repertoires. Cytomegalovirus-associated status was assigned to about 180 TCR beta chains.

This CDR3 is 17 amino acids long. V lost 0 bases, J lost 6 bases, and 18 bases lay in between. Germline V gene lookup returns CDR1 SGHVS and CDR2 FQNEAQ. The receptor comes from a woman aged 18-29 years in good health and CMV-seronegative. The V gene is TRBV7-8, the J gene TRBJ1-5; D remains ambiguous. Sequenced input: PBMCs. CDR3 DNA sequence: TGTGCCAGCAGCTTAGCGCGCATCCAAGTCCTATCTCAGCCCCAGCATTTT. Translation gives CASSLARIQVLSQPQHF. Full variable domain (rest looked up from reference TRBV7-8 and TRBJ1-5): GAGVSQSPRYKVAKRGQDVALRCDPISGHVSLFWYQQALGQGPEFLTYFQNEAQLDKSGLPSDRFFAERPEGSVSTLKIQRTQQEDSAVYLCASSLARIQVLSQPQHFGDGTRLSIL.